This T cell receptor (beta chain) was captured in a study of blood T cells in healthy people across ages. The draw of peripheral blood yielded ten milliliters from each donor. Findings and caveats of the study: Roughly linear declines in TCR beta diversity per million T cells occurred with age. Not knowing donor CMV status may have confounded expanded clonotype changes.

The CDR3 runs 15 residues. Looked up from germline, CDR1 is SGHAT and CDR2 is FQDESV (reference sequence). Between the trimmed V and J ends, which lost 4 bases and 4 bases, there was a span of 14 bases. To note about this clonotype: Its antigen is as yet unknown.

PCR was performed a second time for about 7 to 12 cycles using a sample-barcoded 5' primer and a J-beta primer mix. One entry per CDR3 protein, called by TCRdb with MiXCR from the 5' RACE reads. The sample carries around 800,000 distinct CDR3 sequences, approximately 53% recorded once. The V call is TRBV11-1, the J call TRBJ2-1, with D possibly called TRBD1 or TRBD2 (5 bases each). Input material: blood. The sequence was collected from an elderly man in good health. The CDR3 coding sequence is TGTGCCAGCAGCTCCTCGGGACCCCTGTACAATGAGCAGTTCTTC. It is translated as CASSSSGPLYNEQFF.